The 32 T cell receptor beta chains reported below all come from one sample, sequenced in a study of blood T cell repertoires in COVID-19. Some clones are missing from TCRdb's copy, which holds only in-frame ones; the method was immunoSEQ multiplex PCR. The sample comprises about 39,000 clones, approximately 90% of which are singletons, and 2% to 2.5% rests with the top ten. The sequencing sample was made of peripheral blood. Receptors originate from a human donor in a cohort sampled during active COVID-19.

This clone was detected a few times. The DNA for the CDR3 is TGTGCCAGACAGGGGGGCTATGGCTACACCTTC. Translating it yields CARQGGYGYTF. The chain joins TRBV2 to TRBJ1-2; 8 bases align to TRBD1. This CDR3 spans 11 amino acids. Germline-derived CDR1 and CDR2 are SNHLY and FYNNEI. J gave up 4 bases and V 9 bases, and 1 base lay outside the gene matches. The full variable domain, rest sourced from reference TRBV2 and TRBJ1-2, is EPEVTQTPSHQVTQMGQEVILRCVPISNHLYFYWYRQILGQKVEFLVSFYNNEISEKSEIFDDQFSVERPDGSNFTLKIRSTKLEDSAMYFCARQGGYGYTFGSGTRLTVV.

The chain has TRBV10-3 and TRBJ2-5; D possibly corresponds to TRBD1 (6 bases). V was shortened by 3 bases and J by 5 bases, with 16 bases between the two germline ends. The CDR3 is 15 amino acids. The germline V gene has CDR1 ENHRY and CDR2 SYGVKD. This CDR3 is CAISEGAGVGETQYF. CDR3 in DNA: TGTGCCATCAGTGAAGGGGCAGGGGTAGGGGAGACCCAGTACTTC.

V usage is TRBV7-2 and J usage is TRBJ2-3; 11 nucleotides align to TRBD2. In germline, CDR1 is SGHTA, CDR2 FQGNSA. CDR3 size: 15 residues. V gave up 0 bases and J gave up 14 bases; unmatched junction bases: 10. The CDR3 sequence: CASSLALLAGGPLYF. The CDR3, as DNA: TGTGCCAGCAGCTTAGCGCTATTAGCGGGGGGGCCTCTGTATTTT.

The chain combines TRBV6-6 with TRBJ1-5, with D perhaps matching TRBD1 (5 bases). The CDR3 loop spans 12 amino acids. V was clipped by 4 bases and J by 6 bases, with 7 bases between them. Germline assignment: CDR1 MNHNY and CDR2 SVGAGI (reference sequence). The CDR3 DNA follows: TGTGCCAGCAGTTTGGACACTCAGCCCCAGCATTTT. Amino acid sequence: CASSLDTQPQHF.

This clone showed up just a few times. The chain is built from TRBV19 and TRBJ1-2; no definite D call. CDR1 is LNHDA, CDR2 SQIVND, per germline (reference sequence). The CDR3 consists of 15 residues. With 7 bases removed from V and 1 base from J, the gap between germline ends came to 16 bases. CDR3 in amino acids: CASTPGERLNYGYTF. The CDR3 DNA reads as TGTGCCAGTACTCCTGGGGAGAGACTTAACTATGGCTACACCTTC.

The rearrangement links TRBV10-3 to TRBJ2-3; a weak D match, TRBD1 (6 bases). Per germline, CDR1 ENHRY and CDR2 SYGVKD. This CDR3 contains 12 residues. In DNA form, the CDR3 reads TGTGTCACAGAGGGGGAGAAGGATACGCAGTATTTT. It yields the protein CVTEGEKDTQYF.

The gene calls are TRBV2 and TRBJ2-7; D unclear. The germline V and J ends were trimmed by 7 bases and 11 bases, with 18 bases remaining between them. The CDR3 sequence is 12 residues long. From germline, CDR1 is SNHLY and CDR2 FYNNEI. CDR3 protein: CASIKRLGLKYF. CDR3 coding DNA: TGTGCCAGCATCAAAAGGTTGGGCCTTAAGTACTTC.

This chain joins TRBV18 and TRBJ1-1; D unresolved. CDR3 length: 13 amino acids. Germline V gives CDR1 KGHSH, CDR2 LQKENI. Trimming took off 2 bases at V and 4 bases at J, with 8 bases between the two ends. CDR3 sequence (DNA): TGTGCCAGCTCACCAGTTACAGCCACTGAAGCTTTCTTT. As protein: CASSPVTATEAFF.

This sequence joins TRBV11-3 and TRBJ2-3, with no clear D. V was cut by 5 bases and J by 4 bases, with 10 bases left in between. CDR1 is SGHNT, CDR2 YENEEA, per germline. The CDR3 contains 13 residues. The CDR3 DNA reads as TGTGCCAGCAGCCGCTCGGTGGCAGATACGCAGTATTTT. It codes for CASSRSVADTQYF.

The chain couples TRBV13 to TRBJ1-2; D is ambiguous. Trimming took 0 bases from V and 2 from J, leaving 7 bases between them. Germline values: CDR1 PRHDT, CDR2 FYEKMQ (reference sequence). The CDR3 consists of 14 residues. CDR3 sequence: CASSLGPGNYGYTF. The DNA of the CDR3 is TGTGCCAGCAGCTTAGGGCCGGGGAACTATGGCTACACCTTC.

CDR3 DNA: TGTGCCAGCAGGACAGGGGGGCCGGGGGGCTACACCTTC. Its translation is CASRTGGPGGYTF. The chain employs TRBV6-5 and TRBJ1-2; 9 bases are shared with TRBD1. Losses at the gene ends were 6 bases for V and 8 bases for J; bases not matched to a gene: 7. The CDR3 spans 13 residues. The V gene's germline CDR1 is MNHEY and CDR2 SVGAGI.

In this sample, this clone turned up a few times. V usage is TRBV21-1 and J usage is TRBJ2-7; the D call TRBD2 from the table was never checked on the DNA. TRBV21-1 is a recognized pseudogene. The CDR3 is made up of 12 amino acids. The CDR3 DNA reads TGTGTTAGCCGGGAATACTCCTACGAGCAGTACTTC. Translating it yields CVSREYSYEQYF.

The rearrangement joins TRBV23-1 to TRBJ1-2; D gene ambiguous. TRBV23-1 is assigned to the ORF class and has an uncertain function. This CDR3 spans 15 amino acids. Trimming stripped 0 bases from V and 6 bases from J, with 14 bases between. The CDR3 is CASSQSQVGPNGYTF. For the CDR3, the DNA is TGCGCCAGCAGTCAATCCCAGGTCGGTCCTAATGGCTACACCTTC.

The chain links TRBV6-5 to TRBJ1-4; 8 bases are a match to TRBD1. This CDR3 contains 15 residues. CDR1 and CDR2 (germline): MNHEY, SVGAGI. V was pared by 5 bases and J by 5 bases, with 7 bases of the junction left unmatched. The CDR3 loop is CASSRTGTGNEKLFF. The CDR3 DNA reads as TGTGCCAGCAGTCGCACCGGGACAGGCAATGAAAAACTGTTTTTT.

The chain carries TRBV13 and TRBJ1-1; D is unclear. CDR1 PRHDT and CDR2 FYEKMQ come from the germline V gene (reference sequence). V dropped 8 bases and J dropped 1 base, with 14 bases sitting between them. The CDR3 is made up of 14 amino acids. The CDR3 DNA reads as TGTGCCAGCGGGCGCTCCTCTGGGAACACTGAAGCTTTCTTT. It encodes CASGRSSGNTEAFF.

The chain carries TRBV5-1 and TRBJ2-5, with 7 bases that match TRBD2. CDR3 length: 15 amino acids. Germline V gene data show CDR1 as SGHRS and CDR2 as YFSETQ. The J segment lost 5 bases and the V segment lost 3 bases, leaving 10 bases of the junction unmatched. CDR3: CASSSRRGSGETQYF. The CDR3 DNA follows: TGCGCCAGCAGCTCGCGGCGGGGGTCCGGGGAGACCCAGTACTTC.

The chain couples TRBV6-1 to TRBJ1-3, with 8 bases lining up with TRBD1. CDR1 and CDR2 (germline): MNHNS, SASEGT. V lost 0 bases to trimming and J lost 0 bases; unmatched junction nucleotides: 4. The CDR3 contains 17 residues. The CDR3, as DNA: TGTGCCAGCAGTGAAGCGACAGGGGCGAACTCTGGAAACACCATATATTTT. The encoded protein is CASSEATGANSGNTIYF.

The chain carries TRBV6-5 and TRBJ2-5; D unresolved. CDR3 size: 13 residues. The V and J ends lost 4 bases and 2 bases respectively, with 8 bases between them. CDR1 is MNHEY and CDR2 is SVGAGI in the germline V gene. The CDR3 DNA reads TGTGCCAGCAGTTTCCCCGGGCAAGAGACCCAGTACTTC. Translating gives CASSFPGQETQYF.

The chain recombines TRBV6-5 with TRBJ2-1; 10 nucleotides align to TRBD2. J gave up 4 bases and V 7 bases, and 7 bases lay outside the gene matches. This CDR3 has 15 residues. CDR1 and CDR2 from the germline V gene are MNHEY and SVGAGI. The CDR3 region is CASTRTSGAYNEQFF. CDR3 bases: TGTGCCAGCACCCGAACTAGCGGGGCTTACAATGAGCAGTTCTTC.

The chain recombines TRBV19 with TRBJ2-7; D perhaps matches TRBD2 (6 bases). V dropped 5 bases and J dropped 3 bases, with 17 bases sitting between them. The CDR3 runs 15 residues. CDR1 and CDR2 from the germline V gene are LNHDA and SQIVND (reference sequence). The CDR3 sequence: CASSWGETGSYEQYF. The CDR3 DNA sequence: TGTGCCAGTAGTTGGGGGGAAACCGGGAGCTACGAGCAGTACTTC.

Concerning this clone: The same CDR3 is also encoded by other DNA sequences in this sample. The chain joins TRBV5-1 to TRBJ1-1; possibly TRBD1 for D (5 bases). There are 16 residues in the CDR3. V was shortened by 5 bases and J by 1 base, with 18 bases between the two germline ends. Germline CDR1 is SGHRS and CDR2 is YFSETQ. The CDR3 protein is CASRGGTYDPNTEAFF. For the CDR3, the DNA is TGCGCCAGCAGGGGCGGGACCTATGACCCGAACACTGAAGCTTTCTTT.

V gene TRBV27 combines with J gene TRBJ2-7, with a possible D match to TRBD1 (6 bases). Per germline, CDR1 MNHEY and CDR2 SMNVEV (reference sequence). V lost 5 bases to trimming and J lost 2 bases, with 13 bases between them. This CDR3 has 14 residues. CDR3 sequence: CASSPGTPAYEQYF. CDR3 nucleotides: TGTGCCAGCAGTCCCGGGACACCCGCCTACGAGCAGTACTTC.

This chain joins TRBV5-1 and TRBJ2-5; 8 nucleotides align to TRBD1. Losses at the gene ends were 2 bases for V and 5 bases for J; bases not matched to a gene: 8. Per germline, CDR1 SGHRS and CDR2 YFSETQ. This CDR3 spans 15 amino acids. In nucleotides, the CDR3 is TGCGCCAGCAGCTTCAGGACAGGGCAGGAGGAGACCCAGTACTTC. Translation gives CASSFRTGQEETQYF.

A single count supports this clone. The rearrangement joins TRBV19 to TRBJ1-5, with TRBD1 matching over 10 bases. This CDR3 is built from 15 residues. With V trimmed by 3 bases and J by 7 bases, 6 bases remained unmatched. Germline assignment: CDR1 LNHDA and CDR2 SQIVND (reference sequence). In nucleotides, the CDR3 is TGTGCCAGTAGTATGACGGGACAGGGGCTCCAGCCCCAGCATTTT. It yields the protein CASSMTGQGLQPQHF.

V and J are TRBV19 and TRBJ2-1, with 8 bases matching TRBD2. Germline values: CDR1 LNHDA, CDR2 SQIVND (reference sequence). V lost 3 bases and J lost 10; bases outside the gene matches: 2. This CDR3 has 12 residues. CDR3 sequence reads: CASSILAGEQFF. The DNA for the CDR3 is TGTGCCAGTAGTATCCTAGCGGGCGAGCAGTTCTTC. Filled out from reference TRBV19 and TRBJ2-1, the complete variable domain reads DGGITQSPKYLFRKEGQNVTLSCEQNLNHDAMYWYRQDPGQGLRLIYYSQIVNDFQKGDIAEGYSVSREKKESFPLTVTSAQKNPTAFYLCASSILAGEQFFGPGTRLTVL.

The CDR3: CASSLVWAGSGNTIYF. CDR3 sequence (DNA): TGTGCCAGCAGCTTAGTATGGGCAGGCTCTGGAAACACCATATATTTT. V and J are TRBV7-2 and TRBJ1-3; D gene uncertain. The V and J ends lost 1 base and 0 bases respectively, with 10 bases between them. The CDR3 is 16 amino acids. CDR1 and CDR2 from the germline V gene are SGHTA and FQGNSA.

The chain's CDR3 is CASSDVGGNYGYTF. CDR3 coding DNA: TGTGCCAGCAGCGATGTAGGGGGTAACTATGGCTACACCTTC. The chain employs TRBV9 and TRBJ1-2; perhaps TRBD1 as D (6 bases). V lost 3 bases and J 1 base, leaving 10 bases between the germline ends. From germline, CDR1 is SGDLS and CDR2 YYNGEE. The CDR3 runs 14 residues. Supplemented by reference TRBV9 and TRBJ1-2, the full variable domain reads DSGVTQTPKHLITATGQRVTLRCSPRSGDLSVYWYQQSLDQGLQFLIQYYNGEERAKGNILERFSAQQFPDLHSELNLSSLELGDSALYFCASSDVGGNYGYTFGSGTRLTVV.

The V and J genes are TRBV7-8 and TRBJ2-7; D unresolved. The CDR3 is 14 residues long. V dropped 1 base and J dropped 2 bases, with 9 bases sitting between them. Germline loops: CDR1 SGHVS, CDR2 FQNEAQ. CDR3 region: CASSLGLKTYEQYF. As DNA, the CDR3 is TGTGCCAGCAGCTTAGGACTGAAGACCTACGAGCAGTACTTC.

V and J are TRBV18 and TRBJ2-4; weak D call: TRBD1 (6 bases). This CDR3 region has 17 residues. Germline lookup yields CDR1 KGHSH and CDR2 LQKENI. The V end was cut by 1 base, the J end by 0 bases, with 13 bases between. CDR3 in amino acids: CASSPRDTNLAKNIQYF. The CDR3 DNA sequence: TGTGCCAGCTCACCACGGGACACAAACCTAGCCAAAAACATTCAGTACTTC.

The chain combines TRBV7-9 with TRBJ2-1; D gene ambiguous. CDR3 length equals 10 residues. Germline V gene lookup returns CDR1 SEHNR and CDR2 FQNEAQ (reference sequence). The ends were cut back, 5 bases at V and 10 bases at J, with 6 bases in the middle. Here the CDR3 DNA reads TGTGCCAGCAGCACTCTCGAGCAGTTCTTC. This gives the protein CASSTLEQFF.

The CDR3 DNA reads TGCGCCAGCACTGGGGACAAGGGTTACGAGCAGTACTTC. This sequence encodes CASTGDKGYEQYF. The chain carries TRBV5-1 and TRBJ2-7; TRBD1 might be the D (6 bases). The V gene's germline CDR1 is SGHRS and CDR2 YFSETQ. This CDR3 is built from 13 residues. Between the trimmed V and J ends, which lost 6 bases and 4 bases, there was a span of 14 bases.

Concerning this clone: This sample includes further DNA sequences coding for the same CDR3. The chain uses TRBV19 and TRBJ2-7; 7 nucleotides agree with TRBD2. The junction had 3 bases not matched to a gene; V was cut back by 5 bases and J by 2 bases. From germline, CDR1 is LNHDA and CDR2 SQIVND (reference sequence). This CDR3 has 13 amino acids. CDR3 sequence: CASSPGGPYEQYF. The CDR3 DNA reads TGTGCCAGTAGTCCGGGAGGTCCCTACGAGCAGTACTTC.